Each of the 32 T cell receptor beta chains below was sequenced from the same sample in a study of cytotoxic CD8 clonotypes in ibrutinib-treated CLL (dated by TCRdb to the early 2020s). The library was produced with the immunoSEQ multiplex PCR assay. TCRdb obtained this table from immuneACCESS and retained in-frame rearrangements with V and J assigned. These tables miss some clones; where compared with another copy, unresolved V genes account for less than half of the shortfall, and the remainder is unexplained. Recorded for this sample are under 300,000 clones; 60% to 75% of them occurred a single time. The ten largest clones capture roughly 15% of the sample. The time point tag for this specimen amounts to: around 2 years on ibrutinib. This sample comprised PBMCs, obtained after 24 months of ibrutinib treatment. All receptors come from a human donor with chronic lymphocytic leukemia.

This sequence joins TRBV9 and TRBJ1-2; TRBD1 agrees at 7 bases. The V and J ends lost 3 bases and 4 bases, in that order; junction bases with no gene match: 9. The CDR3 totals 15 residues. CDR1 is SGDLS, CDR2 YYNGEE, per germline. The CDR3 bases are TGTGCCAGCAGCGGGACCCCGGGACAGTTCTATGGCTACACCTTC. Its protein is CASSGTPGQFYGYTF.

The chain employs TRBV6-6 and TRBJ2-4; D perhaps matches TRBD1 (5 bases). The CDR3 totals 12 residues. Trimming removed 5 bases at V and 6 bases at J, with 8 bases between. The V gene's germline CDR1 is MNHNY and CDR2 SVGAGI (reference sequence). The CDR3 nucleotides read TGTGCCAGCAGTCACGACAGAAACATTCAGTACTTC. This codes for CASSHDRNIQYF.

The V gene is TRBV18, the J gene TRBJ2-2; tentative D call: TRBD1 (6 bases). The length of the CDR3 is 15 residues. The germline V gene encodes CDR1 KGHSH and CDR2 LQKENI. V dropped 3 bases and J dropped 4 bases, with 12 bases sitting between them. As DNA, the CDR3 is TGTGCCAGCTCACCCCGACAGGAGACCACCGGGGAGCTGTTTTTT. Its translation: CASSPRQETTGELFF.

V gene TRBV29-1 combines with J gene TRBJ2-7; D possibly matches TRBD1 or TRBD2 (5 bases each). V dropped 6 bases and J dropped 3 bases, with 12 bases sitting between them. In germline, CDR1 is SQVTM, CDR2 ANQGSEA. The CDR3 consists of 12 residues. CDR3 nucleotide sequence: TGCAGCGTAACCGGGACCCTCTACGAGCAGTACTTC. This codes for CSVTGTLYEQYF.

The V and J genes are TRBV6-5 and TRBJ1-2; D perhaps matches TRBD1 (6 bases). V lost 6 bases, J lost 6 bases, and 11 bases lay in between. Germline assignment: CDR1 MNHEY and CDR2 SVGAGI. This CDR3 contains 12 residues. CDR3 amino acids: CASRGAGDGYTF. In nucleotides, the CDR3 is TGTGCCAGCAGGGGGGCAGGGGATGGCTACACCTTC.

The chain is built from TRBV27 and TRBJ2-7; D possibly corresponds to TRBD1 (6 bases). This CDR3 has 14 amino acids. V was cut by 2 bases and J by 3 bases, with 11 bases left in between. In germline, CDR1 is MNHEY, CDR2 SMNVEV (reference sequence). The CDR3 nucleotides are TGTGCCAGCAGTTTAACAGGGTCTAACTACGAGCAGTACTTC. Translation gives CASSLTGSNYEQYF.

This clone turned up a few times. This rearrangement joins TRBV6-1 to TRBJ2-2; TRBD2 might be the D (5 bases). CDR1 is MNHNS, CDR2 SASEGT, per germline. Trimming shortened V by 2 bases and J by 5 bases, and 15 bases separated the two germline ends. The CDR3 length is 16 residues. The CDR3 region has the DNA TGTGCCAGCAGTGAAATGTTCGGGGTCCGGACCGGGGAGCTGTTTTTT. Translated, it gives CASSEMFGVRTGELFF.

CDR3 sequence: CASSTGTGFYGYTF. CDR3 nucleotides: TGTGCCAGCAGTACCGGGACAGGATTTTATGGCTACACCTTC. The V gene is TRBV9, the J gene TRBJ1-2; 8 positions agree with TRBD1. The junction had 8 bases not matched to a gene; V was cut back by 5 bases and J by 5 bases. Germline CDR1 is SGDLS and CDR2 is YYNGEE. The CDR3 covers 14 residues.

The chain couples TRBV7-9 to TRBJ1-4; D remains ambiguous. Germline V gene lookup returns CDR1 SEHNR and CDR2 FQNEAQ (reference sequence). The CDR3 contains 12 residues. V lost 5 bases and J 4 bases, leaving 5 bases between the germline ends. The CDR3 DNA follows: TGTGCCAGCAGCCCAAGTAATGAAAAACTGTTTTTT. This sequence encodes CASSPSNEKLFF. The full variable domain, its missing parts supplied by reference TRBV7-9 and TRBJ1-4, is DTGVSQNPRHKITKRGQNVTFRCDPISEHNRLYWYRQTLGQGPEFLTYFQNEAQLEKSRLLSDRFSAERPKGSFSTLEIQRTEQGDSAMYLCASSPSNEKLFFGSGTQLSVL.

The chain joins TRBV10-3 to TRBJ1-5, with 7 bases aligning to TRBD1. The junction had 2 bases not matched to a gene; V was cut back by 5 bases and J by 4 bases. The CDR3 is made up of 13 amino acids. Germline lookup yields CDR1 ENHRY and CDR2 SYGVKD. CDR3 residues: CAISTGENQPQHF. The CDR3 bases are TGTGCCATCAGTACAGGGGAGAATCAGCCCCAGCATTTT.

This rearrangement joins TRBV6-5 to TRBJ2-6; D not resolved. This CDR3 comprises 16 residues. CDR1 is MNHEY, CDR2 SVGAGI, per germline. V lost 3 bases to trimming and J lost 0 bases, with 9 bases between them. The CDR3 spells CASSYGPFSGANVLTF. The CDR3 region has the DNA TGTGCCAGCAGTTATGGGCCATTCTCTGGGGCCAACGTCCTGACTTTC.

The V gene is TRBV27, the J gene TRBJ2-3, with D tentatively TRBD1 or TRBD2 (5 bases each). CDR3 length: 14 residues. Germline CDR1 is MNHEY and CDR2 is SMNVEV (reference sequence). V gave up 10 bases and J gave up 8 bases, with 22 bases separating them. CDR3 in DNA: TGTGCCATCGACGGGACGGCCGACAGATCTACGCAGTATTTT. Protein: CAIDGTADRSTQYF.

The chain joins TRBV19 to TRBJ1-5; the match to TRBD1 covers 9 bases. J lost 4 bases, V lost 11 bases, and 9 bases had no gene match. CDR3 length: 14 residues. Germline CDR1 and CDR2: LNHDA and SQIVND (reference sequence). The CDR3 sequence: CAAGGDRANQPQHF. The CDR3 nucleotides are TGTGCCGCTGGGGGGGACAGGGCTAATCAGCCCCAGCATTTT.

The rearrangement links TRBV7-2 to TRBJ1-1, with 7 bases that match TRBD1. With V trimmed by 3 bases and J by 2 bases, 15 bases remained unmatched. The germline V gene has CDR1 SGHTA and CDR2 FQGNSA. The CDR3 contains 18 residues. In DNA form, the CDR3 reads TGTGCCAGCAGCTTGGATGAGCTGGGACAGACAATTAACACTGAAGCTTTCTTT. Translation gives CASSLDELGQTINTEAFF.

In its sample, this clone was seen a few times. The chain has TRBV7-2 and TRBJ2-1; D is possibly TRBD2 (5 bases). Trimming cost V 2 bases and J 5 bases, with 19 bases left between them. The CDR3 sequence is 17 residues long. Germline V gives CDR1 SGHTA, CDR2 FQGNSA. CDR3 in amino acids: CASSLFPSGGLNNEQFF. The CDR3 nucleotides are TGTGCCAGCAGCTTATTTCCCTCTGGCGGGCTCAACAATGAGCAGTTCTTC.

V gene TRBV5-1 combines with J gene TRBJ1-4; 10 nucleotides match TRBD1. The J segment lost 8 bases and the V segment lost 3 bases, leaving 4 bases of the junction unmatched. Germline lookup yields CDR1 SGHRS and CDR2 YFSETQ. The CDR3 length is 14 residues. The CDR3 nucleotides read TGCGCCAGCAGCTACGGACAGGGGGTAGAAAAACTGTTTTTT. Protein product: CASSYGQGVEKLFF.

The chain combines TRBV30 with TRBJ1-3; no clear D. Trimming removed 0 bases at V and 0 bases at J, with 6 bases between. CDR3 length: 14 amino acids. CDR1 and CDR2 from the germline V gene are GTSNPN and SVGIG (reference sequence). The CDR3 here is CAWSVVSSGNTIYF. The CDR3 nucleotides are TGTGCCTGGAGTGTCGTGAGCTCTGGAAACACCATATATTTT.

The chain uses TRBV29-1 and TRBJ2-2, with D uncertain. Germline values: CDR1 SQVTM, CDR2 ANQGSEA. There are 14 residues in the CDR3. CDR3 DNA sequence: TGCACCATCAAGAGTGAACTGAGTACCGGGGAGCTGTTTTTT. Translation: CTIKSELSTGELFF.

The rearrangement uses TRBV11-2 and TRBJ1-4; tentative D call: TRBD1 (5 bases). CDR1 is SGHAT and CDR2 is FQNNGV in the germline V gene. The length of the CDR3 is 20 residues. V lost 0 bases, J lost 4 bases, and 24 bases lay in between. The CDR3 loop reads CASSLDRVRSQGGFNEKLFF. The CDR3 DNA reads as TGTGCCAGCAGCTTAGATCGAGTGAGGAGCCAGGGCGGTTTTAATGAAAAACTGTTTTTT.

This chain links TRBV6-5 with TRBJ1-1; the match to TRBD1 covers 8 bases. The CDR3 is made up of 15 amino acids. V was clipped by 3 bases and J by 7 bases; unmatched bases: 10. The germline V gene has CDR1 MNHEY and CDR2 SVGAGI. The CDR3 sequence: CASSYFEQGVGEAFF. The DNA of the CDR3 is TGTGCCAGCAGTTATTTTGAACAGGGGGTAGGTGAAGCTTTCTTT.

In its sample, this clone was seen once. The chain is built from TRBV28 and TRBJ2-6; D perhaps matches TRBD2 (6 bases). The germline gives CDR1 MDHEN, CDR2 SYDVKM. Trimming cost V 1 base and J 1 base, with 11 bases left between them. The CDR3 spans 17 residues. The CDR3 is CASSLFRGGSGANVLTF. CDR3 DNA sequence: TGTGCCAGCAGTTTATTTCGAGGAGGGTCTGGGGCCAACGTCCTGACTTTC.

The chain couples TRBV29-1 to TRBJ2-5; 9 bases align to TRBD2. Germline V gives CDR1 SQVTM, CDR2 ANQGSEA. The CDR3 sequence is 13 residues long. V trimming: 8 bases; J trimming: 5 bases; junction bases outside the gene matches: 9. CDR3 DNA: TGCAGCTCCCAGTCGGCGGGAGGGGAGACCCAGTACTTC. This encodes CSSQSAGGETQYF.

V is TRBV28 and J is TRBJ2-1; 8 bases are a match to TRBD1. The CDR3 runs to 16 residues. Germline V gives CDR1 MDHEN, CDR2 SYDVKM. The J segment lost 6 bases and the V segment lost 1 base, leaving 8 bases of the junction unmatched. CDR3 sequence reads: CASSLSAGGTGNEQFF. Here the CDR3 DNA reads TGTGCCAGCAGTTTATCCGCAGGGGGGACAGGCAATGAGCAGTTCTTC.

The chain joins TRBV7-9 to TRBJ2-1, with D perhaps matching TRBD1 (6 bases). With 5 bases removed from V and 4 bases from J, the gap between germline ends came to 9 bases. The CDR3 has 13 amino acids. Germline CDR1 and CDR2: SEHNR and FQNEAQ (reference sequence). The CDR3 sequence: CASSRTAYNEQFF. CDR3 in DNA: TGTGCCAGCAGCCGGACAGCTTACAATGAGCAGTTCTTC.

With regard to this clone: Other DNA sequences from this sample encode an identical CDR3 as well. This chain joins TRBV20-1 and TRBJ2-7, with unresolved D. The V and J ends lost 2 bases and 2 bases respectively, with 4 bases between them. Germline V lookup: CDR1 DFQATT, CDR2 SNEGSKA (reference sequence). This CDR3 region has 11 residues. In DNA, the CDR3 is TGCAGTGCTAGAAGCACCTACGAGCAGTACTTC. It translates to CSARSTYEQYF.

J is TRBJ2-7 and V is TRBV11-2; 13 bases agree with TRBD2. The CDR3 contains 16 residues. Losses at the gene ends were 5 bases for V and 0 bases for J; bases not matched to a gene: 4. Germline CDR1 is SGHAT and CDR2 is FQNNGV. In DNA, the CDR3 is TGTGCCAGCAGCCCTCGGACTAGCGGGAGCTCCTACGAGCAGTACTTC. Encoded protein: CASSPRTSGSSYEQYF.

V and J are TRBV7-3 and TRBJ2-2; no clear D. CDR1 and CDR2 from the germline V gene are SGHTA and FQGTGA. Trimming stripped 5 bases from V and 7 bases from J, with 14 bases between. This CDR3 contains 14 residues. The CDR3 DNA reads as TGTGCCAGCAGCCCATCGACAATTTACGGGGAGCTGTTTTTT. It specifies CASSPSTIYGELFF.

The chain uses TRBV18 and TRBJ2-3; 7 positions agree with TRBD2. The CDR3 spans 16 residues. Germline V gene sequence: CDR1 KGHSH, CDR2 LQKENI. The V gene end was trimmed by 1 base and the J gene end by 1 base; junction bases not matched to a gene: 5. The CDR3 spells CASSPLAGSGTDTQYF. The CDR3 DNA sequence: TGTGCCAGCTCACCACTAGCGGGCAGTGGCACAGATACGCAGTATTTT.

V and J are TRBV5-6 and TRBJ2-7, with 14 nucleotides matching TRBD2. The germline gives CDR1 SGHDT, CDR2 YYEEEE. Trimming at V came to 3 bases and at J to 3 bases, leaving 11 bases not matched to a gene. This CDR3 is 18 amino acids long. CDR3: CASSSAGLAGVRYYEQYF. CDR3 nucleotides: TGTGCCAGCAGCTCGGCGGGACTAGCGGGAGTACGATACTACGAGCAGTACTTC.

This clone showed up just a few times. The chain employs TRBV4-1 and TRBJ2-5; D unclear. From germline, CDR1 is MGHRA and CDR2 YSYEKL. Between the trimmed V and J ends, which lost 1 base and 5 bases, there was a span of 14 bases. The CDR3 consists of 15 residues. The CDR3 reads CASSQVSDPWETQYF. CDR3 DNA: TGCGCCAGCAGCCAAGTGTCGGACCCCTGGGAGACCCAGTACTTC.

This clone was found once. The CDR3 nucleotides read TGTGCCTCTACTCCCCGGACAGGGAAGTATGGCTACACCTTC. Residues: CASTPRTGKYGYTF. The genes are TRBV19 and TRBJ1-2, with TRBD1 matching over 8 bases. The V gene end was trimmed by 11 bases and the J gene end by 5 bases; junction bases not matched to a gene: 13. This CDR3 region has 14 residues. CDR1 is LNHDA and CDR2 is SQIVND in the germline V gene (reference sequence).

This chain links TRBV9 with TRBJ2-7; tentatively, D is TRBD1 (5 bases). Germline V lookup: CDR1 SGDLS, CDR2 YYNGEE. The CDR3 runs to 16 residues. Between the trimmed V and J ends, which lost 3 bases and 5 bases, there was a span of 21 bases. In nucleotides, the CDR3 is TGTGCCAGCAGCGCCGCCGCCGACAGCCTAGGCCACGAGCAGTACTTC. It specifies CASSAAADSLGHEQYF.